The TCR beta chain under discussion was sequenced for a study of T cell responses to AZD1222 COVID-19 vaccine. Study context: The analysis combined second doses at about 4 or about 12 weeks. The study, taken as a whole, reports: The span of vaccine-associated CD4 TCRs extended across spike, with dominance at 160-218 and 743-854. Donors were chiefly white British, with a greater number of females, and clonal diversity was perhaps underestimated. It was only after the peak T cell response that any repertoires were sampled.

CDR3 size: 12 residues. Germline-derived CDR1 and CDR2 are SNHLY and FYNNEI. Trimming took 7 bases from V and 1 from J, leaving 7 bases between them. On this clone: Its antigen is undetermined.

TCRdb's table, derived via immunoSEQ multiplex PCR, lists solely in-frame clones and lacks some. The sample consists of 150,000 to 200,000 clones, just over 90% of them appearing once. This specimen was peripheral blood, taken on day 0 of AZD1222 vaccination. The sequence came from an adult in good health. V is TRBV2 and J is TRBJ1-1; D not certain. DNA of the CDR3: TGTGCCAGCAATGCAGGGAACACTGAAGCTTTCTTT. Translation gives CASNAGNTEAFF.